One TCR beta chain is described in this entry. The antigen remains undetermined. PCR amplification relied on 60 Vbeta primers (plus 13 Jbeta primers). TCRdb's copy holds only in-frame clones and misses some; the assay was immunoSEQ multiplex PCR. The repertoire holds more than 95,000 clones, with around three quarters as singletons. This sample stems from a study of cytomegalovirus exposure and HLA in healthy donors. Study-level points and caveats: Researchers catalogued 164 TCR beta chains as cytomegalovirus-associated. By HLA locus, TCR association rates varied in a later analysis, with DRB1 showing the most and HLA-C the fewest.

In germline, CDR1 is DFQATT, CDR2 SNEGSKA (reference sequence). Trimming removed 4 bases from V and 15 bases from J, with 13 bases in between. The CDR3 is 10 amino acids. The sequenced material came from PBMCs. This chain connects TRBV20-1 to TRBJ2-1; weak D call: TRBD2 (6 bases). The receptor was isolated from a female donor in good health and CMV-seronegative. The DNA for the CDR3 is TGCAGTGCTACCCCCGGGGGTCCGTTCTTC. Translating gives CSATPGGPFF.